This record covers a single T cell receptor (beta chain). Its target is unknown. The sequencing template was cDNA reverse transcribed from extracted RNA. Here immunoSEQ multiplex PCR was the method, and the copy in TCRdb shows in-frame clones only, minus some. The table lists about 220,000 clones, approximately 57% of them singletons. Indicated treatment: oral pan-JAK inhibitor, 5-10 mg twice daily. Collected material from alopecia areata patients comprised lesional scalp punch biopsies and peripheral blood. These data belong to a study of CD8+ T cells in alopecia areata. Study-level background: For treated patients, severity scores reflected the percentage of scalp area affected.

Study findings and constraints: Tofacitinib did not eliminate many expanded lesional clones from scalp or blood.

Germline V CDR1 and CDR2: SGHTA, FQGTGA. Trimming took off 4 bases at V and 4 bases at J, with 11 bases between the two ends. CDR3 length: 15 amino acids. This sample comprised CD4+ T cells sorted from blood, obtained at week 4, from a patient treated with tofacitinib. The clonotype comes from a human donor with alopecia areata. The gene calls are TRBV7-3 and TRBJ2-6; weak D call: TRBD1 (5 bases). CDR3 sequence (DNA): TGTGCCAGCAGCTCGCGGACATTGGGGGCCAACGTCCTGACTTTC. This gives the protein CASSSRTLGANVLTF.